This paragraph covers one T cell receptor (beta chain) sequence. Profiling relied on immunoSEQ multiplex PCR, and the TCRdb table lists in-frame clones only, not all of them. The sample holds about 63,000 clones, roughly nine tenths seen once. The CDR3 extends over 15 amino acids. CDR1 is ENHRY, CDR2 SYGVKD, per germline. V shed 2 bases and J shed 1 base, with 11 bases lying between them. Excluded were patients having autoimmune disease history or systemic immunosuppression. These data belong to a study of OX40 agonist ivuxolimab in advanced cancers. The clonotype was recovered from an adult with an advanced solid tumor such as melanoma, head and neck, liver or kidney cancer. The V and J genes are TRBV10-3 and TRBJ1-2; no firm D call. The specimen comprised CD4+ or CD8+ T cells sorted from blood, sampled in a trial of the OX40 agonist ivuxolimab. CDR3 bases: TGTGCCATCAGTGAGACTTTCAGGTTTAACTATGGCTACACCTTC. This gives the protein CAISETFRFNYGYTF.